Shown below are 17 T cell receptor beta chains from a single sample sequenced in a study of shared clonotypes between healthy human individuals. Sequenced by immunoSEQ multiplex PCR; TCRdb stores in-frame clones only, minus some. The sample gives fewer than 500,000 clones, 75% to 80% of which show up once; approximately 13% is in the top ten. Material for sequencing was PBMCs. The source of these receptors is a woman in her 40s in good health. Some clones in this sample may be carry-over from other donors' samples.

CDR3 residues: CAISESGRANEQFF. The CDR3 bases are TGTGCCATCAGTGAGTCTGGACGAGCCAATGAGCAGTTCTTC. The chain combines TRBV10-3 with TRBJ2-1, with D unclear. The CDR3 sequence is 14 residues long. Germline V lookup: CDR1 ENHRY, CDR2 SYGVKD. The ends were cut back, 0 bases at V and 6 bases at J, with 9 bases in the middle.

The chain joins TRBV10-1 to TRBJ2-2; 7 nucleotides align to TRBD2. Per germline, CDR1 WNHNN and CDR2 SYGVQD (reference sequence). This CDR3 comprises 13 residues. V dropped 6 bases and J dropped 6; count of bases not matched to a gene: 4. The CDR3 is CASRSGIAGELFF. The CDR3 coding sequence is TGCGCCAGCAGGAGCGGGATTGCCGGGGAGCTGTTTTTT.

The CDR3 loop is CASSVGGGDTQYF. CDR3 nucleotides: TGTGCCAGCAGCGTAGGGGGTGGAGATACGCAGTATTTT. The chain joins TRBV9 to TRBJ2-3; D not resolved. Germline CDR1 is SGDLS and CDR2 is YYNGEE. The CDR3 contains 13 residues. V lost 0 bases to trimming and J lost 5 bases, with 7 bases between them.

CDR3 protein: CASSQPKGTNTIYF. CDR3 sequence (DNA): TGCGCCAGCAGCCAACCTAAGGGGACCAACACCATATATTTT. This rearrangement joins TRBV4-1 to TRBJ1-3, with a weak D call TRBD1 (5 bases). CDR1 MGHRA and CDR2 YSYEKL come from the germline V gene. The CDR3 loop spans 14 amino acids. The V and J ends lost 2 bases and 7 bases respectively, with 12 bases between them.

This clone was observed a handful of times. The gene calls are TRBV19 and TRBJ2-7, with 10 positions matching TRBD1. CDR3 length equals 17 residues. Germline lookup yields CDR1 LNHDA and CDR2 SQIVND (reference sequence). Trimming at V came to 9 bases and at J to 2 bases, leaving 16 bases not matched to a gene. CDR3 nucleotide sequence: TGTGCCAGAACCCCCCCCCGATCGGGACAGGGGCCCTACGAGCAGTACTTC. Protein: CARTPPRSGQGPYEQYF.

The chain employs TRBV6-1 and TRBJ2-5; D gene unclear. Germline CDR1 MNHNS, CDR2 SASEGT. This CDR3 is built from 12 residues. Trimming took 3 bases from V and 0 from J, leaving 2 bases between them. CDR3 region: CASSEDQETQYF. In DNA, the CDR3 is TGTGCCAGCAGTGAGGACCAAGAGACCCAGTACTTC.

The CDR3 DNA is TGTGCCAGCAGTGACGCCGGGGTAAGAGAAAAACTGTTTTTT. Translation gives CASSDAGVREKLFF. The V gene is TRBV28, the J gene TRBJ1-4, with no clear D. The V gene's germline CDR1 is MDHEN and CDR2 SYDVKM. The CDR3 covers 14 residues. The germline V and J ends were trimmed by 5 bases and 8 bases, with 15 bases remaining between them.

V usage is TRBV6-5 and J usage is TRBJ1-1; no clear D. Germline V gene lookup returns CDR1 MNHEY and CDR2 SVGAGI. The length of the CDR3 is 14 residues. V lost 6 bases and J lost 1, with 12 bases in between. CDR3 sequence reads: CASSPNQENTEAFF. CDR3 DNA sequence: TGTGCCAGCAGCCCCAACCAGGAGAACACTGAAGCTTTCTTT.

This rearrangement joins TRBV28 to TRBJ2-5, with TRBD2 matching 7 bases. The trim removed 6 bases at V and 0 bases at J, leaving 4 bases unmatched. The CDR3 spans 14 residues. Germline V gene sequence: CDR1 MDHEN, CDR2 SYDVKM. This CDR3 reads CASSLRGDQETQYF. CDR3 DNA sequence: TGTGCCAGCAGCTTACGGGGGGACCAAGAGACCCAGTACTTC.

The rearrangement joins TRBV29-1 to TRBJ2-1; 7 bases fit TRBD2. Unmatched junction bases numbered 11, after V lost 7 bases and J lost 2 bases. The CDR3 has 15 residues. Per germline, CDR1 SQVTM and CDR2 ANQGSEA. CDR3 sequence: CSARKASGPYNEQFF. The CDR3 bases are TGCAGCGCTCGAAAGGCTAGCGGACCCTACAATGAGCAGTTCTTC.

This rearrangement joins TRBV5-4 to TRBJ2-3; 8 nucleotides align to TRBD2. Looked up from germline, CDR1 is SGHNT and CDR2 is YYREEE (reference sequence). The CDR3 consists of 15 residues. Trimming removed 1 base from V and 0 bases from J; junction bases left unmatched: 1. In nucleotides, the CDR3 is TGTGCCAGCAGCTTGCCTAGCGGGAGCACAGATACGCAGTATTTT. Amino acid sequence: CASSLPSGSTDTQYF.

V usage is TRBV28 and J usage is TRBJ1-2, with D maybe TRBD1 (6 bases). CDR1 and CDR2 from the germline V gene are MDHEN and SYDVKM. Trimming removed 5 bases from V and 6 bases from J, with 22 bases in between. There are 16 residues in the CDR3. In DNA, the CDR3 is TGTGCCAGCAGTCCCCCTTGGGGGGGGGCTGTCAATGGCTACACCTTC. Residues: CASSPPWGGAVNGYTF.

This clone was counted at least ten times. The chain is built from TRBV10-2 and TRBJ2-1; TRBD2 matches at 9 bases. V lost 0 bases, J lost 8 bases, and 5 bases stayed unmatched. This CDR3 spans 15 amino acids. Germline V gives CDR1 WSHSY, CDR2 SAAADI. The CDR3 spells CASSESSGSSYEQFF. The CDR3 bases are TGCGCCAGCAGTGAGTCTAGCGGGAGTAGCTATGAGCAGTTCTTC.

This clone has just a few counts. This rearrangement joins TRBV6-4 to TRBJ1-5; no clear D gene. Trimming stripped 0 bases from V and 6 bases from J, with 9 bases between. Germline V gene lookup returns CDR1 MRHNA and CDR2 SNTAGT. This CDR3 contains 14 residues. CDR3 protein: CASSDSEGAQPQHF. CDR3 in DNA: TGTGCCAGCAGTGACTCCGAGGGAGCTCAGCCCCAGCATTTT.

DNA for the CDR3: TGTGCCAGCAGTCCGGGCCAAGGAAACACCATATATTTT. Translated: CASSPGQGNTIYF. The genes are TRBV6-5 and TRBJ1-3; no definite D call. CDR3 length equals 13 residues. The ends were cut back, 5 bases at V and 4 bases at J, with 9 bases in the middle. Germline V gives CDR1 MNHEY, CDR2 SVGAGI.

This sequence joins TRBV7-2 and TRBJ2-2; 8 nucleotides line up with TRBD1. The CDR3 covers 16 residues. Trimming at V came to 2 bases and at J to 2 bases, leaving 4 bases not matched to a gene. Per the germline V gene, CDR1 is SGHTA and CDR2 is FQGNSA. CDR3 DNA: TGTGCCAGCAGCTTAAGGACAGGGAAAAACACCGGGGAGCTGTTTTTT. Encoded protein: CASSLRTGKNTGELFF.

With regard to this clone: This specimen includes other DNA sequences encoding the same CDR3. The J gene is TRBJ2-1, the V gene TRBV15; the D gene is possibly TRBD2 (5 bases). This CDR3 has 14 residues. V was pared by 0 bases and J by 4 bases, with 7 bases between. CDR1 is LNHNV and CDR2 is YYDKDF in the germline V gene (reference sequence). CDR3 in DNA: TGTGCCACCAGCAGAGATCGGGATTACAATGAGCAGTTCTTC. This translates into CATSRDRDYNEQFF. Full variable domain (outside the CDR3, taken from reference TRBV15 and TRBJ2-1): DAMVIQNPRYQVTQFGKPVTLSCSQTLNHNVMYWYQQKSSQAPKLLFHYYDKDFNNEADTPDNFQSRRPNTSFCFLDIRSPGLGDTAMYLCATSRDRDYNEQFFGPGTRLTVL.